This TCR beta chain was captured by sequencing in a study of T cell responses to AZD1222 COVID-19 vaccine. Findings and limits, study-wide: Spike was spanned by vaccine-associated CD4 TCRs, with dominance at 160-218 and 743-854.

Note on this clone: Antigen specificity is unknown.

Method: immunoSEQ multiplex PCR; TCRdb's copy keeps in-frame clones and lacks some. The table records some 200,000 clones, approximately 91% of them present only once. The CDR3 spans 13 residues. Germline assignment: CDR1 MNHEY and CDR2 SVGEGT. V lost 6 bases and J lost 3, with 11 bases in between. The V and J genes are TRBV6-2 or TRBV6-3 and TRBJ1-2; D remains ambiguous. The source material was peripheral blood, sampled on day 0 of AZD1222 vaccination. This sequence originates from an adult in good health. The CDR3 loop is CASSDQGHYGYTF. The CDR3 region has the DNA TGTGCCAGCAGCGATCAAGGGCACTATGGCTACACCTTC.